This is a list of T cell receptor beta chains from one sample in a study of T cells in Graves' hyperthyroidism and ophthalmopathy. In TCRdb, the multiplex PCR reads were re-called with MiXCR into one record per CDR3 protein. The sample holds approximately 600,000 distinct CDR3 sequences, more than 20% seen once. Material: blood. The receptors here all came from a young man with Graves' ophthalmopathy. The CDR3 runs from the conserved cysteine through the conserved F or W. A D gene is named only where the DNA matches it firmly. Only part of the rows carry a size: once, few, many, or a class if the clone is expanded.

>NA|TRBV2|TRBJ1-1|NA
CAGELGTDNTEAFF
TGTGCCGGGGAACTCGGGACGGATAACACTGAAGCTTTCTTT
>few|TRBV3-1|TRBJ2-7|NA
CASSRNVWEQYF
TGTGCCAGCAGCCGAAACGTGTGGGAGCAGTACTTC
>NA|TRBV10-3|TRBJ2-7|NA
CATGTLSYEQYF
TGTGCCACGGGGACCCTCTCCTACGAGCAGTACTTC
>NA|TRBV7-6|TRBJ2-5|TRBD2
CASSPRLAGDKETQYF
TGTGCCAGCAGCCCTCGACTAGCGGGAGATAAAGAGACCCAGTACTTC
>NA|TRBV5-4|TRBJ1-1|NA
CASSPVMGDTEAFF
TGTGCCAGCAGCCCGGTTATGGGGGACACTGAAGCTTTCTTT
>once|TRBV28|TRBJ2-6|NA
CASSTGRSRPGANVLTF
TGTGCCAGCAGTACAGGGAGAAGCCGCCCTGGGGCCAACGTCCTGACTTTC
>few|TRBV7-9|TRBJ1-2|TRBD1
CASSLAVTGAGGYTF
TGTGCCAGCAGCTTAGCCGTTACAGGGGCCGGCGGCTACACCTTC
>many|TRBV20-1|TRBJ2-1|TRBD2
CSARAAGGLAAGNEQFF
TGCAGTGCTAGAGCTGCGGGGGGACTAGCGGCGGGGAATGAGCAGTTCTTC
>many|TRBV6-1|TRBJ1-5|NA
CASTGTVQGGRQPQHF
TGTGCCAGCACCGGCACTGTACAGGGAGGAAGGCAGCCCCAGCATTTT
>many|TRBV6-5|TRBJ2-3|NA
CASSYRQASDTQYF
TGTGCCAGCAGTTACCGCCAGGCCTCCGATACGCAGTATTTT
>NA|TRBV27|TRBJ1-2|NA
CASSLSSAGTRNYGYTF
TGTGCCAGCAGTTTATCCTCAGCGGGGACGAGAAACTATGGCTACACCTTC